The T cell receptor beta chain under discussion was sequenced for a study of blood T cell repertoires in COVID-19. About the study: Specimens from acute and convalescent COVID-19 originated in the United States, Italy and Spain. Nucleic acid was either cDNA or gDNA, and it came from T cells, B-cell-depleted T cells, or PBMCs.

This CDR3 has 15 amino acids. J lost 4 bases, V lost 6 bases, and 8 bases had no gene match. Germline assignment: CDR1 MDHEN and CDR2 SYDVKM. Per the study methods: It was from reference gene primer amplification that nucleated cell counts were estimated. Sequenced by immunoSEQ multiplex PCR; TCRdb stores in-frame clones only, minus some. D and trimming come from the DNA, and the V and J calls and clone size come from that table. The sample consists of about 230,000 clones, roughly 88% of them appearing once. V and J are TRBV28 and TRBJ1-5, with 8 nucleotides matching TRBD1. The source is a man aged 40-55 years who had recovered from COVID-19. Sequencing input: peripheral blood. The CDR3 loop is CASSRDRGGNQPQHF. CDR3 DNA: TGTGCCAGCAGCCGAGACAGGGGAGGGAATCAGCCCCAGCATTTT.